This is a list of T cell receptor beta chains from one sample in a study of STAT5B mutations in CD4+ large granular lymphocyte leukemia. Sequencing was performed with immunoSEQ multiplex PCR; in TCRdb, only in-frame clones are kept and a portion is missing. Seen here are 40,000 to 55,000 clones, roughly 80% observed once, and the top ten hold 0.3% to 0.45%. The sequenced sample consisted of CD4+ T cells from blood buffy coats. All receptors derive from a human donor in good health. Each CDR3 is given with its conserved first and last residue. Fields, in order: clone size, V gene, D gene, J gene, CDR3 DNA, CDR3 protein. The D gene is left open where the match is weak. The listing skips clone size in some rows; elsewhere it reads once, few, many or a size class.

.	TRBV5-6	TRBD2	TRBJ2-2	TGTGCCAGCAGCTCAACACTAGCGGGGGGGACCACCGGGGAGCTGTTTTTT	CASSSTLAGGTTGELFF
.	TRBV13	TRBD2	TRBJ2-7	TGTGCCAGCAGCTCAACCAGATTGGGGACTAGCTACGAGCAGTACTTC	CASSSTRLGTSYEQYF
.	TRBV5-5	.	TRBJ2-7	TGTGCCAGCAGCTTCGGAGTCCCCTACGAGCAGTACTTC	CASSFGVPYEQYF
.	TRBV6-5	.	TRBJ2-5	TGTGCCAGCAGTTACTCGGGGAATACTCAGGAGACCCAGTACTTC	CASSYSGNTQETQYF
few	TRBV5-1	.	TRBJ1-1	TGCGCCAGCAGCTTAAAGGGTTTGGACACTGAAGCTTTCTTT	CASSLKGLDTEAFF
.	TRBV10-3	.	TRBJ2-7	TGTGCCATCAAGGTGGCGGAGGGTGAGCAGTACTTC	CAIKVAEGEQYF
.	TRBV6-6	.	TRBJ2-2	TGTGCCAGCAGTTACTCCCGCGGAAACACCGGGGAGCTGTTTTTT	CASSYSRGNTGELFF
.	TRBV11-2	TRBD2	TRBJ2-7	TGTGCCAGCAGCCCCTCCCGGCGGGCGGGGGACTACGAGCAGTACTTC	CASSPSRRAGDYEQYF
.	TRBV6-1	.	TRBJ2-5	TGTGCCAGCAGGCCCCAGCAGGGTGGAGAGACCCAGTACTTC	CASRPQQGGETQYF
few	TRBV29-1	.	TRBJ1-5	TGCAGCGTGGGCGAACAGGGTCAGCCCCAGCATTTT	CSVGEQGQPQHF